This T cell receptor beta chain derives from a study of tumor and adjacent non-tumor tissue in lung cancer. V was trimmed by 0 bases and J by 3 bases, leaving 11 bases between them. The germline gives CDR1 MNHEY, CDR2 SVGAGI. The CDR3 runs 15 residues. No cell sorting was done before RNA was extracted from the tissue. More than 3 cm separated this lung sample from the edge of the tumor. Donors were chemotherapy-naive, newly diagnosed lung cancer surgical patients in China, August–November 2014. A modified ARM-PCR protocol with three rounds of nested PCR amplified TCRbeta. TCRdb re-derived calls from the multiplex PCR reads in MiXCR, one entry per CDR3 protein. The sample lists 90,000 to 100,000 distinct CDR3 sequences, 80% seen once, with under 40% in the top ten.

Sequenced material: distant non-tumor lung tissue. The source of this sequence is a man in his 60s with small cell lung cancer. This sequence joins TRBV6-5 and TRBJ2-5; no definite D call. CDR3 DNA: TGTGCCAGCAGTTACTCGGGGTGCTTGGAAGAGACCCAGTACTTC. This gives the protein CASSYSGCLEETQYF.